This T cell receptor beta chain was captured by sequencing in a study of cytomegalovirus exposure and HLA in healthy donors (TCRdb year 2017). For context, the study as a whole: According to an earlier analysis of 550 to 700 of the donors, about 179 million T cells yielded 117 million unique TCR beta sequences and 276 Gb of sequence data. In addition to the first cohort of 666 subjects, a separate validation cohort of 130 or so different subjects was used. Donor age, sex, ethnicity and CMV serostatus were compiled together with the repertoire data. Roughly 5 DR-DQ haplotypes were treated as single units for association and clustering because of strong linkage in the cohort. A later genetic analysis used genome-wide SNP genotypes for about 65% of the 666 donors, treating that subset as a discovery cohort. The study combined high-throughput TCR immunosequencing, statistical association of individual TCRs with disease status, and machine learning to predict cytomegalovirus infection status. Every repertoire in the discovery cohort had been generated on one and the same sequencing platform. Rather than using new phenotypic data, the later analysis identified candidate immune exposures from TCR beta sequences and from how often those sequences occurred across donors. The genetic ancestry cluster associated with self-reported Caucasian donors included roughly four fifths of the roughly 400 genotyped donors. The number of donors typed differed by locus, with roughly 620-630 for A, B, C, DRB1 and DQB1, more than 500 for DQA1, 600 to 610 for DPA1, and 472 for DPB1. An earlier analysis of approximately 580 of the donors used high-throughput TCR beta sequencing to judge whether each TCR beta V gene segment behaved as functional or pseudogenic. On average, about 240,000 unique TCR beta nucleotide sequences were sequenced per donor among 350 to 400 genotyped donors of the cohort, with roughly 19% of those sequences being non-productive. The study was designed to test whether signatures of past pathogen exposure could be identified by cataloging public T cell receptors. Roughly 300 gigabases of sequencing data and some 85 million unique TCR sequences were included in an early release covering 550 to 800 HLA-typed donors. A later analysis re-examined previously published TCR beta repertoires from just over 650 donors and added high-resolution HLA genotyping to investigate patterns of TCR occurrence. Class I and class II HLA loci were covered by the typing at four-digit resolution. The study used immunosequencing to profile the T cell repertoires of approximately 630 subjects and linked those repertoires to cytomegalovirus serostatus.

V loses 1 base at its end and J loses 1 base; junction bases beyond the gene matches: 4. The CDR3, from cysteine to phenylalanine, totals 17 residues. Only the CDR3 DNA is retained, 51 bases long and in frame from the first base. Looking up the germline V gene yields CDR1 SGHRS and CDR2 YFSETQ. The cohort consisted of 666 healthy bone marrow donors. At the time of sampling, every cohort member was nominally healthy, though immune exposures that went unrecorded were likely present. The donor was CMV seronegative and belonged to the group of 352 seronegative cohort members. A peripheral blood sample was provided by each donor, and peripheral blood mononuclear cells were used for TCR beta sequencing. Genomic DNA extraction from the blood cell samples was performed with the Qiagen DNeasy Blood Extraction Kit. To note about this clone: The antigen this receptor binds is unknown.

The full study reports these points: CMV serostatus was the only immune exposure information available for the cohort. In a later genetic analysis, fewer N-insertions in productive TCRs were reported among donors in an Asian-associated ancestry cluster than the roughly 670-donor mean. Compared with equally common non-associated chains, HLA-associated TCR beta chains in a later analysis were more clonally expanded and had lower generation probabilities. Only TCR beta chains were sequenced in this cohort, and the absence of alpha or paired-chain data limited detectable features. Cytomegalovirus status was reported to be diagnosed by the classifier with high specificity and sensitivity in both the original and validation cohorts. HLA typing was unavailable for some donors at each locus, so association tests used only the typed subset. Because counts were too low, more than 15 rarely observed V segments, including chromosome 9 orphons, were left out of the earlier analysis of several hundred of the donors. Most TCR sequences were observed very rarely across donors, whereas some public TCRs were present in many individuals. Broadly in line with IMGT annotations, most TCR beta V segments showed up in productive rearrangements about 87% or about 30% of the time in an earlier analysis of under 700 of the donors. The authors suggested that the approach could potentially be generalized to other disease states and immunological phenotypes. Linkage disequilibrium might explain the correlated functional status among segregating V segments, but an unknown experimental factor could not be ruled out. Assigning TCR associations to individual alleles was difficult when HLA alleles, especially DR and DQ, strongly co-occurred. An association between a missense DCLRE1C variant and V-gene and J-gene trimming of TCR beta chains was found in a later genetic analysis and replicated in an independent cohort. In the study, some 160 TCR beta chains were listed as associated with cytomegalovirus. A further reported finding was that TCR beta sequences accurately predicted the HLA-A and HLA-B alleles for most subjects in the first cohort. A later analysis found that TCR association rates varied across HLA loci, with DRB1 alleles showing the most associated TCRs and HLA-C alleles the fewest. Several of the top co-occurrence clusters appeared to be linked to parvovirus B19, influenza, CMV and Epstein-Barr virus, according to a later analysis. A group of highly shared sequence variants was considered likely to be a technical artifact of the sequencing pipeline. Because the 87-base-pair reads could not distinguish some IMGT-functional V segments, including TRBV6-2 and TRBV6-3, those segments were excluded. According to a later analysis, most CMV-associated TCR beta chains appeared to be HLA-restricted, and the HLA associations seemed to be driven largely by CMV exposure. Presence/absence analyses assumed roughly uniform sequencing depth across donors, an assumption that may not hold. In a later analysis, some 18,000 TCR beta sequences were associated with specific HLA alleles at a false discovery rate of 0.05. In vitro tests confirmed that a few of the cytomegalovirus-associated TCR beta chains recognize cytomegalovirus antigens.

Receptor amplification or capture employed the immunoSEQ multiplex PCR assay. The multiplex PCR relied on a mix of 60 forward primers for TCR Vbeta segments and 13 reverse primers for TCR Jbeta segments. Amplification of the CDR3 region of rearranged TCR beta genes was performed with a multiplex PCR assay on genomic DNA. The Illumina HiSeq System was used to sequence the amplified TCR beta libraries as 87-base-pair reads. The original methods were these. In a later analysis, 77 million or so unique TCR beta chains were counted across the approximately 620 repertoires, and roughly 11 million of these chains were shared by at least two donors. Raw reads were error-corrected and collapsed into unique sequences with a nearest-neighbor algorithm that merged closely related sequences to remove PCR and sequencing errors. CDR3 sequences were aligned to IMGT reference sequences to assign V, D and J gene segments. For a sequence to be retained, a match of at least six nucleotides to both a V gene segment and a J gene segment was required. A rearrangement was called productive if the CDR3 had no stop codons and remained in frame with V and J, and every other rearrangement was called non-productive. CDR3 was defined by IMGT convention, running from the second conserved V-encoded cysteine to the conserved J-encoded phenylalanine. Sequences without an unambiguous match to a single V gene segment were excluded from the earlier analysis of about 600 of the donors. In an earlier analysis of about 590 of the donors, a V segment was called functional when productive rearrangements were above 56.7%, and segregating when the standard deviation between donors exceeded 5%. A statistical classification framework was built for diagnosing cytomegalovirus status from the catalog of TCR beta chain sequences. In a later analysis, V and J genes were assigned by comparing TCR nucleotide sequences against IMGT/GENE-DB human TR gene sequences. In a later analysis, CDR3 sequences and most-parsimonious VDJ recombination scenarios were assigned using the TCRdist pipeline. In a later analysis, every TCR beta chain was defined by the combination of its CDR3 amino acid sequence and its V-gene family, and reads without a unique V-gene family were dropped. To address suspected cross-contamination and a sequencing artifact, a later analysis removed around 590 highly shared, low-generation-probability nucleotide sequences. In a later analysis, a clonal expansion index was calculated for each public chain from normalized within-repertoire ranks of inferred template counts. In a later analysis, generation probabilities were computed with a VDJ recombination model fitted to out-of-frame rearrangements, and the resulting probabilities were checked against IGoR. In a later analysis, TCR-TCR, TCR-HLA and TCR-CMV co-occurrence was scored with hypergeometric tests, and a repertoire-size bias correction was applied to TCR pairs. In a later analysis, false discovery rates were estimated by permuting HLA or CMV assignments 20 times. In a later analysis, co-occurring TCRs were grouped with DBSCAN, and TCRdist sequence similarity was added when clustering was performed within HLA-allele-positive subsets. For co-occurrence clustering, repertoires with fewer than 30,000 or more than 120,000 public chains were excluded, along with 5 or 6 repertoires with anomalous nucleotide sharing. TCRdb mirrors the immuneACCESS table, restricted to in-frame sequences. Some clones are absent from its copies; in checked studies, under half trace to an unresolved V gene, and the reason for the others is unknown. That table supplies the V and J calls and clone size; D and trimming were determined from the DNA. This sample's table has entries for approximately 79,000 clones. The ten largest clones take up roughly 0.89% of the sample.

The sequence joins TRBV5-1 to TRBJ2-3; 12 bases in the junction line up with TRBD2. This clonotype was sampled from a boy under 18 in good health and CMV-seronegative. The sample was PBMCs. The CDR3 protein: CASSLLAGGRGTDTQYF. The DNA sequence is as follows: TGCGCCAGCAGCTTGCTAGCGGGGGGGCGAGGCACAGATACGCAGTATTTT.